The 32 T cell receptor beta chains presented below share a single source sample, sequenced in a study of T-cell memory formation after mild COVID-19 (dated by TCRdb to about 2021). Library prep was done by 5' RACE. The reads were generated on an Illumina NovaSeq 6000. In-frame beta chains were kept once TCRdb had trimmed the public reads at Q25 with fastp and called clones with MiXCR. Each CDR3 protein appears once, grouped with its most common genes and DNA. The sample profile shows about 560,000 distinct CDR3 sequences; about a sixth of them were found once. The ten biggest clones cover around 11% of the sample. The source material was PBMCs or a T cell subset sorted from them (not recorded which). The receptors shown here come from an adult woman who had mild COVID-19 (a few samples of this study predate the infection). The sample titles of this study are shuffled in the database, so cell type and time point are left out; the donor was told from shared clones.

This clonotype was picked up a small number of times. The chain combines TRBV19 with TRBJ1-5, with TRBD1 matching 7 bases. The CDR3 extends over 14 amino acids. Germline CDR1 is LNHDA and CDR2 is SQIVND (reference sequence). V was clipped by 5 bases and J by 5 bases; unmatched bases: 6. The CDR3 region is CASSPLDRDQPQHF. The DNA of the CDR3 is TGTGCCAGTAGTCCTCTCGACAGGGATCAGCCCCAGCATTTT.

The table lists this clonotype with a few counts. The genes are TRBV3-1 and TRBJ2-1; D may be TRBD2 (6 bases). The CDR3 runs 12 residues. CDR1 LGHDT and CDR2 YNNKEL come from the germline V gene (reference sequence). The V end lost 4 bases, the J end lost 14 bases, and 15 bases lay between the germline ends. CDR3 coding DNA: TGTGCCAGCAGCCCGCACGGGGGAATCAAGTTCTTC. Translating it yields CASSPHGGIKFF.

This clonotype was counted only a few times. V is TRBV12-3 or TRBV12-4 and J is TRBJ2-7, with D perhaps matching TRBD1 (6 bases). Trimming shortened V by 4 bases and J by 2 bases, and 15 bases separated the two germline ends. The CDR3 loop spans 15 amino acids. CDR3 amino acids: CASSSRGTGTYEQYF. In DNA form, the CDR3 reads TGTGCCAGCAGTTCCAGGGGCACAGGGACCTACGAGCAGTACTTC.

CDR3: CASSLVVQSDFSGTQYF. The CDR3 DNA sequence: TGTGCCAGCAGCTTAGTGGTCCAGTCTGATTTTAGCGGGACGCAGTATTTT. The chain carries TRBV7-2 and TRBJ2-3, with 7 bases that match TRBD2. CDR1 and CDR2 from the germline V gene are SGHTA and FQGNSA. Losses at the gene ends were 1 base for V and 9 bases for J; bases not matched to a gene: 16. This CDR3 is 17 amino acids long.

A few counts support this clonotype. The rearrangement joins TRBV30 to TRBJ1-3; D is undetermined. The germline V and J ends were trimmed by 0 bases and 4 bases, with 10 bases remaining between them. Germline V gene lookup returns CDR1 GTSNPN and CDR2 SVGIG (reference sequence). The CDR3 contains 14 residues. CDR3 DNA: TGTGCCTGGAGTGTACCCGTCCGGGGAAACACCATATATTTT. This encodes CAWSVPVRGNTIYF.

This clonotype was observed a few times. The chain is built from TRBV7-9 and TRBJ2-3; 9 nucleotides match TRBD2. With 3 bases clipped from V and 0 bases from J, the junction kept 13 bases outside the gene matches. Germline assignment: CDR1 SEHNR and CDR2 FQNEAQ (reference sequence). The length of the CDR3 is 19 residues. In DNA form, the CDR3 reads TGTGCCAGCAGCTTCCCTAGCGGGATGATCGCTCTTAGCACAGATACGCAGTATTTT. This gives the protein CASSFPSGMIALSTDTQYF.

The chain couples TRBV12-3 or TRBV12-4 to TRBJ2-3, with 12 bases lining up with TRBD2. V lost 6 bases, J lost 3 bases, and 13 bases stayed unmatched. This CDR3 comprises 18 residues. CDR3: CASSPTLMTSGSTDTQYF. CDR3 in DNA: TGTGCCAGCAGCCCCACCCTTATGACTAGCGGGAGTACAGATACGCAGTATTTT.

This clonotype was detected many times. V is TRBV29-1 and J is TRBJ2-3; 12 bases map to TRBD2. CDR1 is SQVTM and CDR2 is ANQGSEA in the germline V gene. CDR3 length: 14 residues. The junction had 1 base not matched to a gene; V was cut back by 5 bases and J by 1 base. The CDR3: CSVRTSGGTDTQYF. Written as DNA, the CDR3 is TGCAGCGTTCGGACTAGCGGGGGCACAGATACGCAGTATTTT.

The chain recombines TRBV6-5 with TRBJ2-2; D is ambiguous. CDR1 and CDR2 from the germline V gene are MNHEY and SVGAGI. Trimming removed 5 bases from V and 3 bases from J, with 13 bases in between. The CDR3 has 15 amino acids. As DNA, the CDR3 is TGTGCCAGCAGTAACCAAAACCCGGACACCGGGGAGCTGTTTTTT. Translating it yields CASSNQNPDTGELFF.

The chain carries TRBV5-1 and TRBJ2-7; no clear D. The CDR3 contains 15 residues. Between the trimmed V and J ends, which lost 0 bases and 0 bases, there was a span of 10 bases. The V gene's germline CDR1 is SGHRS and CDR2 YFSETQ. CDR3 amino acids: CASSLASDGSYEQYF. The CDR3 DNA is TGCGCCAGCAGCTTGGCCAGCGACGGCTCCTACGAGCAGTACTTC.

This clonotype was seen more than once but under ten times. The chain combines TRBV5-6 with TRBJ2-5, with TRBD1 matching 8 bases. The length of the CDR3 is 15 residues. The V gene's germline CDR1 is SGHDT and CDR2 YYEEEE. The V gene end was trimmed by 2 bases and the J gene end by 5 bases; junction bases not matched to a gene: 8. The CDR3 spells CASSFPQGAEETQYF. The CDR3 nucleotides read TGTGCCAGCAGCTTTCCCCAGGGGGCAGAGGAGACCCAGTACTTC.

The rearrangement uses TRBV3-1 and TRBJ1-3, with D maybe TRBD1 (6 bases). The V end lost 3 bases, the J end lost 2 bases, and 14 bases lay between the germline ends. The CDR3 extends over 16 amino acids. Germline CDR1 and CDR2: LGHDT and YNNKEL (reference sequence). The CDR3 region has the DNA TGTGCCAGCAGCCAGCCCGGACAGTGGACTGGAAACACCATATATTTT. This codes for CASSQPGQWTGNTIYF.

This clonotype was detected only a few times. V is TRBV18 and J is TRBJ2-5; 7 bases align to TRBD2. The CDR3 length is 12 residues. Germline CDR1 KGHSH, CDR2 LQKENI. V dropped 5 bases and J dropped 6; count of bases not matched to a gene: 3. CDR3: CASSVGRQTQYF. The CDR3 bases are TGTGCCAGCTCAGTCGGGAGGCAGACCCAGTACTTC.

The rearrangement links TRBV13 to TRBJ2-2; no definite D call. CDR1 and CDR2 (germline): PRHDT, FYEKMQ (reference sequence). Trimming removed 2 bases at V and 6 bases at J, with 4 bases between. The CDR3 contains 12 residues. The DNA of the CDR3 is TGTGCCAGCAGCTTAAGATCCGGGGAGCTGTTTTTT. Its translation is CASSLRSGELFF. Full variable domain (remainder filled in from reference TRBV13 and TRBJ2-2): AAGVIQSPRHLIKEKRETATLKCYPIPRHDTVYWYQQGPGQDPQFLISFYEKMQSDKGSIPDRFSAQQFSDYHSELNMSSLELGDSALYFCASSLRSGELFFGEGSRLTVL.

The rearrangement joins TRBV7-8 to TRBJ2-5; possibly TRBD1 or TRBD2 for D (5 bases each). The CDR3 has 17 amino acids. Trimming took off 5 bases at V and 0 bases at J, with 19 bases between the two ends. Germline V CDR1 and CDR2: SGHVS, FQNEAQ. CDR3 DNA: TGTGCCAGCAGCCACTCCCGGGACGGAAGATACCAAGAGACCCAGTACTTC. Amino acid sequence: CASSHSRDGRYQETQYF. Full variable domain (outside the CDR3, taken from reference TRBV7-8 and TRBJ2-5): GAGVSQSPRYKVAKRGQDVALRCDPISGHVSLFWYQQALGQGPEFLTYFQNEAQLDKSGLPSDRFFAERPEGSVSTLKIQRTQQEDSAVYLCASSHSRDGRYQETQYFGPGTRLLVL.

The chain employs TRBV3-1 and TRBJ2-1; the D gene is possibly TRBD2 (5 bases). Germline loops: CDR1 LGHDT, CDR2 YNNKEL (reference sequence). The length of the CDR3 is 15 residues. The ends were cut back, 3 bases at V and 1 base at J, with 10 bases in the middle. The CDR3 DNA is TGTGCCAGCAGCCACTCCAGACTATCCTACAATGAGCAGTTCTTC. Translated, it gives CASSHSRLSYNEQFF.

This chain joins TRBV5-6 and TRBJ2-1, with D unclear. CDR3 length: 17 amino acids. Germline V gene sequence: CDR1 SGHDT, CDR2 YYEEEE. The V and J ends lost 5 bases and 1 base respectively, with 19 bases between them. The CDR3 bases are TGTGCCAGCAGGAATTTCGTCGGCCGGATTTCCTACAATGAGCAGTTCTTC. Translated: CASRNFVGRISYNEQFF. The whole variable domain, filled in from reference TRBV5-6 and TRBJ2-1, reads DAGVTQSPTHLIKTRGQQVTLRCSPKSGHDTVSWYQQALGQGPQFIFQYYEEEERQRGNFPDRFSGHQFPNYSSELNVNALLLGDSALYLCASRNFVGRISYNEQFFGPGTRLTVL.

This clonotype was detected a few times. This rearrangement joins TRBV24-1 to TRBJ1-1, with 8 bases lining up with TRBD1. The junction had 4 bases not matched to a gene; V was cut back by 4 bases and J by 1 base. The length of the CDR3 is 15 residues. From germline, CDR1 is KGHDR and CDR2 SFDVKD. CDR3 sequence (DNA): TGTGCCACCAGTGACTCCGGGACAGGGAACACTGAAGCTTTCTTT. This encodes CATSDSGTGNTEAFF.

V gene TRBV7-3 combines with J gene TRBJ2-2; the match to TRBD1 covers 10 bases. There are 15 residues in the CDR3. Germline CDR1 and CDR2: SGHTA and FQGTGA. Trimming cost V 3 bases and J 4 bases; bases outside gene matches: 2. The CDR3 protein is CASSFRDRGTGELFF. CDR3 bases: TGTGCCAGCAGCTTCCGGGACAGGGGCACCGGGGAGCTGTTTTTT. The full variable domain, in which reference TRBV7-3 and TRBJ2-2 provide the parts outside the CDR3, is GAGVSQTPSNKVTEKGKYVELRCDPISGHTALYWYRQSLGQGPEFLIYFQGTGAADDSGLPNDRFFAVRPEGSVSTLKIQRTERGDSAVYLCASSFRDRGTGELFFGEGSRLTVL.

The sample holds a few counts of this clonotype. V and J are TRBV15 and TRBJ2-2; TRBD2 matches at 11 bases. Trimming cost V 0 bases and J 1 base; bases outside gene matches: 4. Germline V gene lookup returns CDR1 LNHNV and CDR2 YYDKDF (reference sequence). This CDR3 comprises 18 residues. The CDR3 DNA reads TGTGCCACCAGCAGAGATCGACTAGCGGGGCTGAACACCGGGGAGCTGTTTTTT. Translating gives CATSRDRLAGLNTGELFF.

V and J are TRBV11-2 and TRBJ2-4, with D hard to call. CDR3 length: 15 amino acids. CDR1 and CDR2 (germline): SGHAT, FQNNGV. The V and J ends lost 1 base and 3 bases respectively, with 10 bases between them. This CDR3 reads CASSLGGLGKNIQYF. The CDR3 nucleotides read TGTGCCAGCAGCTTAGGGGGTTTGGGCAAAAACATTCAGTACTTC. The variable domain in full, completed from reference TRBV11-2 and TRBJ2-4, reads EAGVAQSPRYKIIEKRQSVAFWCNPISGHATLYWYQQILGQGPKLLIQFQNNGVVDDSQLPKDRFSAERLKGVDSTLKIQPAKLEDSAVYLCASSLGGLGKNIQYFGAGTRLSVL.

This clonotype was seen only once. One end of the junction does not line up with germline, which may come from a read error. The chain links TRBV29-1 to TRBJ1-1, with 7 bases aligning to TRBD1. This CDR3 is built from 8 residues. In germline, CDR1 is SQVTM, CDR2 ANQGSEA. The CDR3 region is CSEGDRNF. CDR3 DNA sequence: TGCAGCGAGGGGGACAGAAATTTT.

The genes are TRBV11-2 and TRBJ2-2; maybe TRBD1 (6 bases). V lost 5 bases and J lost 0, with 13 bases in between. Germline CDR1 is SGHAT and CDR2 is FQNNGV. CDR3 length: 16 residues. The DNA of the CDR3 is TGTGCCAGCAGCCTCTCTAGGACAGCGAACACCGGGGAGCTGTTTTTT. Translating gives CASSLSRTANTGELFF.

There are a few counts of this clonotype. The chain recombines TRBV12-3 or TRBV12-4 with TRBJ1-2, with D unresolved. With 3 bases removed from V and 5 bases from J, the gap between germline ends came to 13 bases. This CDR3 region has 14 residues. CDR3: CASSFDPSWYGYTF. The CDR3 nucleotides are TGTGCCAGCAGTTTCGACCCCAGCTGGTATGGCTACACCTTC.

This clonotype has just a few counts. V and J are TRBV7-3 and TRBJ2-7; possibly TRBD2 for D (6 bases). This CDR3 spans 11 amino acids. The germline gives CDR1 SGHTA, CDR2 FQGTGA. The V end lost 8 bases, the J end lost 7 bases, and 12 bases lay between the germline ends. The chain's CDR3 is CASGEGREQYF. CDR3 nucleotide sequence: TGTGCCAGCGGTGAGGGGAGGGAGCAGTACTTC.

The chain links TRBV5-1 to TRBJ2-2; D tentatively reads TRBD1 or TRBD2 (5 bases each). The V end lost 5 bases, the J end lost 3 bases, and 14 bases lay between the germline ends. This CDR3 comprises 15 residues. CDR1 is SGHRS and CDR2 is YFSETQ in the germline V gene. The CDR3 reads CASSPSGTDTGELFF. DNA for the CDR3: TGCGCCAGCAGTCCTTCAGGGACCGACACCGGGGAGCTGTTTTTT.

This sequence joins TRBV12-3 or TRBV12-4 and TRBJ2-3, with 7 positions matching TRBD2. The CDR3 totals 15 residues. V trimming: 5 bases; J trimming: 2 bases; junction bases outside the gene matches: 7. The CDR3 spells CASSGASGLTDTQYF. CDR3 DNA: TGTGCCAGCAGTGGGGCTAGCGGCCTCACAGATACGCAGTATTTT.

This clonotype came up a few times. CDR3 nucleotides: TGTGCCAGCAGCTTATACGAAGACAGTACATCTTACAATGAGCAGTTCTTC. The encoded protein is CASSLYEDSTSYNEQFF. The chain employs TRBV11-2 and TRBJ2-1; TRBD1 might be the D (5 bases). Trimming shortened V by 2 bases and J by 4 bases, and 18 bases separated the two germline ends. Germline CDR1 and CDR2: SGHAT and FQNNGV. The CDR3 extends over 17 amino acids.

There are a few counts of this clonotype. This sequence joins TRBV7-2 and TRBJ2-1, with TRBD1 matching over 11 bases. The germline gives CDR1 SGHTA, CDR2 FQGNSA. CDR3 length equals 13 residues. V shed 9 bases, J shed 7 bases, and the junction held 5 bases outside the gene matches. The CDR3 DNA reads as TGTGCCAGTTTAGGACAGGGGGCGAATGAGCAGTTCTTC. It translates to CASLGQGANEQFF.

V gene TRBV4-1 combines with J gene TRBJ1-1; D uncertain. In germline, CDR1 is MGHRA, CDR2 YSYEKL. With 2 bases removed from V and 4 bases from J, the gap between germline ends came to 11 bases. The CDR3 has 14 amino acids. CDR3 DNA sequence: TGCGCCAGCAGCCAACTCCAAGGGTCCACTGAAGCTTTCTTT. Translating gives CASSQLQGSTEAFF.

The chain employs TRBV25-1 and TRBJ2-3, with a possible D match to TRBD1 (5 bases). Germline V gene data show CDR1 as MGHDK and CDR2 as SYGVNS. With 5 bases removed from V and 5 bases from J, the gap between germline ends came to 11 bases. The CDR3 runs 13 residues. The CDR3 loop is CASSRQGVDTQYF. As DNA, the CDR3 is TGTGCCAGCAGTCGGCAGGGTGTAGATACGCAGTATTTT.

The table lists this clonotype with a few counts. The chain links TRBV7-6 to TRBJ2-3, with 11 bases identical to TRBD2. This CDR3 has 15 residues. J gave up 4 bases and V 5 bases, and 5 bases lay outside the gene matches. Germline V CDR1 and CDR2: SGHVS, FNYEAQ. Here the CDR3 reads CASSLYSGGADTQYF. The CDR3 bases are TGTGCCAGCAGCCTCTATAGCGGGGGGGCAGATACGCAGTATTTT.